This entry features one T cell receptor (beta chain) sequence. The data are from a study of blood T cell repertoires in COVID-19. For the study at large: The study drew acute and convalescent COVID-19 samples from the United States, Italy and Spain. From T cells, B-cell-depleted T cells, or PBMCs came the material, which was cDNA or gDNA.

How the authors handled the data: Amplifying reference gene primers gave estimates of nucleated cell counts. TCRdb's copy holds only in-frame clones and misses some; the assay was immunoSEQ multiplex PCR. Clone size and V and J calls were adopted from that table, with D and trimming inferred from the DNA. Here the sample spans 75,000 to 100,000 clones, under 85% being singletons. J lost 7 bases, V lost 3 bases, and 5 bases had no gene match. The CDR3 is 14 residues long. Per germline, CDR1 SGHAT and CDR2 FQNNGV. This rearrangement joins TRBV11-2 to TRBJ2-2, with TRBD2 matching over 7 bases. The sequence was obtained from an elderly woman with acute or convalescent COVID-19. The specimen sequenced was peripheral blood. The CDR3 nucleotides read TGTGCCAGCAGCTTTGGGCTAGCGGACGGGGAGCTGTTTTTT. Translating it yields CASSFGLADGELFF.